This T cell receptor (beta chain) was documented in a study of regulatory T cells in long-lasting Graves disease. The CDR3 runs to 15 residues. V lost 6 bases to trimming and J lost 4 bases; unmatched junction nucleotides: 8. CDR1 MDHEN and CDR2 SYDVKM come from the germline V gene. The time point is: persistent/refractory GD, antithyroid drugs over 5 years with positive TRAb. Isolated PBMC RNA provided the starting material for the TCR library. Through Arm-PCR of CDR3 regions and iRepertoire HTBI primers, TCR beta libraries were built. TCRdb analysed the multiplex PCR reads with MiXCR anew, one entry per CDR3 protein. Of about 460,000 distinct CDR3 sequences in the sample, around a fifth were seen once. Ten or more counts support this clonotype.

This sample comprised peripheral blood mononuclear cells (PBMCs), obtained when the disease was refractory, from a patient treated with antithyroid drugs. The source of this sequence is a female donor with Graves disease. V gene TRBV28 combines with J gene TRBJ2-5; 10 bases match TRBD1. In nucleotides, the CDR3 is TGTGCCAGCAGCCTCCGGGACAGGGGTGGAGAGACCCAGTACTTC. This codes for CASSLRDRGGETQYF. Filled out from reference TRBV28 and TRBJ2-5, the complete variable domain reads DVKVTQSSRYLVKRTGEKVFLECVQDMDHENMFWYRQDPGLGLRLIYFSYDVKMKEKGDIPEGYSVSREKKERFSLILESASTNQTSMYLCASSLRDRGGETQYFGPGTRLLVL.